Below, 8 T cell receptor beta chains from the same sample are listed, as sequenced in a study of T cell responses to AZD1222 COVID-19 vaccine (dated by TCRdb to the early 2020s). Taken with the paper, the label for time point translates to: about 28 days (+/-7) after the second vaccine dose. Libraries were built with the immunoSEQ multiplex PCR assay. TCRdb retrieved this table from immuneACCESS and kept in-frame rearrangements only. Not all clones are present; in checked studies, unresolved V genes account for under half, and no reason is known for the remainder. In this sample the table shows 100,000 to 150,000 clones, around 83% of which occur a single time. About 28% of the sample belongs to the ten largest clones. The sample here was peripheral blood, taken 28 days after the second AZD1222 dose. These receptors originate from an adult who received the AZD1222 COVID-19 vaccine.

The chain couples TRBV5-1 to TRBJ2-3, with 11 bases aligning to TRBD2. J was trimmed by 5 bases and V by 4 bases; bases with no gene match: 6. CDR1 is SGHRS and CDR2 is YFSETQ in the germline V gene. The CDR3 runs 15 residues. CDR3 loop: CASSASGGIIDTQYF. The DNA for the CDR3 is TGCGCCAGCAGCGCTAGCGGGGGGATTATAGATACGCAGTATTTT.

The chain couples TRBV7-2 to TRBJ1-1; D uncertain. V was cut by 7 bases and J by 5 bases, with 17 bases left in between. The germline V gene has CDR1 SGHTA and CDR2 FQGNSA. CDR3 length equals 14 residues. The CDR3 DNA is TGTGCCAGCACCCTCGTCCCCCGGACGACTGAAGCTTTCTTT. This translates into CASTLVPRTTEAFF.

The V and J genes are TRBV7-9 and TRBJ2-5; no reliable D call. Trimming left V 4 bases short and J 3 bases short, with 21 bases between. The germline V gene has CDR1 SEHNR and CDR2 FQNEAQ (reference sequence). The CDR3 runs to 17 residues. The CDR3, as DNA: TGTGCCAGCAGCTCCCGCCGGGTCGGGCCCAACGAAGAGACCCAGTACTTC. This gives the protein CASSSRRVGPNEETQYF.

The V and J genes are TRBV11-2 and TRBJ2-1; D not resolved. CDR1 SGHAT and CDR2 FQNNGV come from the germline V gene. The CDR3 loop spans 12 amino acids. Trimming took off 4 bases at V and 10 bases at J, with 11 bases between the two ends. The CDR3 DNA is TGTGCCAGCAGCTCCCAGAGAGGAGAGCAGTTCTTC. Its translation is CASSSQRGEQFF. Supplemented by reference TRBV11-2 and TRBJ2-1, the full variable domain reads EAGVAQSPRYKIIEKRQSVAFWCNPISGHATLYWYQQILGQGPKLLIQFQNNGVVDDSQLPKDRFSAERLKGVDSTLKIQPAKLEDSAVYLCASSSQRGEQFFGPGTRLTVL.

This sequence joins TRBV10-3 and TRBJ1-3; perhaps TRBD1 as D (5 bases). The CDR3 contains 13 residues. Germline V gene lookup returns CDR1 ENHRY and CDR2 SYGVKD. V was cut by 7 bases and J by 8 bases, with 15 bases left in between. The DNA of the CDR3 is TGTGCCATCACCACATCGGGGGGGGACACCATATATTTT. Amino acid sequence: CAITTSGGDTIYF.

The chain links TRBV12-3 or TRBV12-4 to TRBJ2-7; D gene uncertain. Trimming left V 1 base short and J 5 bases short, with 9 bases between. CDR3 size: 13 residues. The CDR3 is CASSLVPFNEQYF. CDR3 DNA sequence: TGTGCCAGCAGTTTAGTTCCATTCAACGAGCAGTACTTC.

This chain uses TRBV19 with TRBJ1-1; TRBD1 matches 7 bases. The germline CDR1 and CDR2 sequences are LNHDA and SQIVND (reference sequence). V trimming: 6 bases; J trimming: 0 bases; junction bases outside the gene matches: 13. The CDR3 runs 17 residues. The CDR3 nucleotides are TGTGCCAGTAGCCCGGGACAGACTCGTTTCCTGAACACTGAAGCTTTCTTT. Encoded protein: CASSPGQTRFLNTEAFF.

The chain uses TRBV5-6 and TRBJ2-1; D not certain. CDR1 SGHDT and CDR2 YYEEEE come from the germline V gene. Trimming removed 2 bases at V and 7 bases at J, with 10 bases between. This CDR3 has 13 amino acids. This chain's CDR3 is CASSLLILNEQFF. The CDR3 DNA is TGTGCCAGCAGCTTATTGATTTTGAATGAGCAGTTCTTC.